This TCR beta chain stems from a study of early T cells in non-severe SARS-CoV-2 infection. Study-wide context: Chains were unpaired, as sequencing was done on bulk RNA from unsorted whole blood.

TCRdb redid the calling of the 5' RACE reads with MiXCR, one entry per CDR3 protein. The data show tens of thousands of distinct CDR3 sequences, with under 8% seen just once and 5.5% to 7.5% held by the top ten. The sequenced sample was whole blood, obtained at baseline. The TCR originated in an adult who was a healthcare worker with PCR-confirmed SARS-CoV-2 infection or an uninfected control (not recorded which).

The CDR3 nucleotides read TGCAGTGCCACCTGGGGGGGTGACGAGCAGTACTTC. Translation gives CSATWGGDEQYF. V and J are TRBV20-1 and TRBJ2-7, with 7 bases matching TRBD2. Germline V CDR1 and CDR2: DFQATT, SNEGSKA (reference sequence). This CDR3 is 12 amino acids long. Germline trimming cut 6 bases from V and 5 bases from J; bases unmatched to any gene: 7.